This T cell receptor beta chain was sequenced for a study of OX40 agonist ivuxolimab in advanced cancers. Study-level background: Ivuxolimab, which targeted the costimulatory receptor OX40 (CD134), was an agonistic, fully human IgG2 monoclonal antibody. Among the roughly 50 dose-escalation patients, about 20 had hepatocellular carcinoma, approximately 15 melanoma, 9 renal cell carcinoma and 9 head and neck cancer. The point of sequencing TCRbeta in the periphery was to test whether ivuxolimab changed TCR sequence diversity and drove clonal T-cell expansion. Three dose-escalation patients achieved partial responses, one with hepatocellular carcinoma and two with cutaneous melanoma. The paper describes the monotherapy dose-escalation part (N = 52 patients) of the phase I trial of ivuxolimab. Prior anti-PD-1, anti-PD-L1 or anti-CTLA-4 therapy was permitted, and about two fifths of dose-escalation patients had received checkpoint inhibitors. Intravenous ivuxolimab was administered to patients every 2 weeks at six dose levels: 0.01, 0.1, 0.3, 1.5, 3 and 10 mg/kg. In the dose-escalation cohort, roughly four fifths of patients were male, and the mean age was about 55 years, with a range of about 23 to 90. Overall results and qualifications from the work: After ivuxolimab, expanded clones were on average more numerous among CD8+ T cells than among CD4+ T cells. In partial responders in the 0.1-3.0 mg/kg groups, normalized peripheral clonal expansion was found to be among the lowest, especially among CD8+ T cells. Antigen specificity was not determined for the clonally expanded peripheral T cells. At doses from 0.1 to 3.0 mg/kg, clonal expansion was seen in both CD4+ and CD8+ blood T cells between baseline and week 6. Low levels of normalized T-cell clonal expansion were also seen in some nonresponding patients.

Looking up the germline V gene yields CDR1 SGHDN and CDR2 FVKESK. The CDR3, from cysteine to phenylalanine, totals 15 residues. The kept DNA is CDR3 alone, 45 bases in frame from the first base. The junction carries 13 bases between V and J, which are trimmed by 0 bases and 5 bases respectively. Genomic DNA was extracted from sorted cells for sequencing of the TCRbeta CDR3 region. The immunoSEQ Assay was used for sequencing of TCRbeta CDR3 regions. Not all clones reach the TCRdb copy of this immuneACCESS table, which keeps in-frame sequences only. Checked studies attribute under half of the gap to unresolved V genes and leave the rest unexplained. Within this sample are nearly 80,000 clones, with approximately 94% of them counted one time only. Of the sample, 9.6% falls within the top ten clones. Comments on this clone: It lacks a known antigen. The record has no base qualities; no much larger clone is one base away.

Patients with autoimmune disease history or receiving systemic immunosuppression were excluded from the trial. Peripheral blood for TCR sequencing was drawn from every dose cohort at baseline, at cycle 4 day 1 and at cycle 7 day 1. Samples were obtained from an open-label, multicenter, first-in-human phase I dose-escalation trial of ivuxolimab. Adults with locally advanced or metastatic melanoma, renal cell, hepatocellular, or head and neck squamous cell carcinoma were enrolled in the trial. Before TCR sequencing, CD4+ and CD8+ T cells were separately sorted from peripheral blood. The TCR sequence derives from an adult with an advanced solid tumor such as melanoma, head and neck, liver or kidney cancer. The rearranged segments are TRBV14 and TRBJ2-5; no D gene can be assigned with confidence. Material: CD4+ or CD8+ T cells sorted from blood, obtained in a trial of the OX40 agonist ivuxolimab. The CDR3 protein: CASSQDRRVGETQYF. The nucleotide sequence reads TGTGCCAGCAGCCAAGATAGAAGGGTTGGGGAGACCCAGTACTTC.